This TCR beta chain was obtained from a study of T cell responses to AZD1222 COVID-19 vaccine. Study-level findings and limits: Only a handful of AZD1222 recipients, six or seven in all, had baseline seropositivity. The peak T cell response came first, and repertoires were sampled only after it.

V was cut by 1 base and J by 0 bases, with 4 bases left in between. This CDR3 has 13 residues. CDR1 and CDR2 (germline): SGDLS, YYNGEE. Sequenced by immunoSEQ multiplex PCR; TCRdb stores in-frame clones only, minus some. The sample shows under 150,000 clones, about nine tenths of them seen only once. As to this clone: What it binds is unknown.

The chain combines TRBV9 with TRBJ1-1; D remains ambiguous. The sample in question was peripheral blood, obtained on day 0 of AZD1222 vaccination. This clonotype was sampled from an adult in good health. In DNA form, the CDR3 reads TGTGCCAGCAGCGTAAGCATGAACACTGAAGCTTTCTTT. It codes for CASSVSMNTEAFF.